Described below is a single T cell receptor (beta chain) sequence and its context. The antigen remains undetermined. This clone may be a read error of a much larger clone one base away. There are 13 residues in the CDR3. Germline lookup yields CDR1 DFQATT and CDR2 SNEGSKA (reference sequence). This sample was included in a study of blood T cells in healthy people across ages. Overall study results and limits: Among T cells, TCR beta diversity per million cells dropped roughly linearly as age rose.

A J-beta primer mix and a sample-barcoded 5' primer were used in a second PCR of roughly 6 to 11 cycles. At least 2.5 million CDR3-containing paired-end reads were obtained per sample. Via MiXCR, TCRdb re-called the 5' RACE reads, giving one row per CDR3 protein. The sample includes roughly 1.5 million distinct CDR3 sequences, around 40% of them seen just once. The clonotype comes from a woman in her late teens or twenties in good health. Sequenced material: blood. The V call is TRBV20-1, the J call TRBJ2-4; the D gene is possibly TRBD2 (6 bases). Gene TRBJ2-7 matches the end of the DNA better, so the J call may be wrong. The CDR3 DNA reads TGCAGCGCTATAGCGGACTCGAGGTGCGAGCAGTACTTC. Its translation is CSAIADSRCEQYF.